Each of the 9 T cell receptor beta chains below was sequenced from the same sample in a study of blood T cell repertoires in COVID-19. This table comes from immunoSEQ multiplex PCR, and its TCRdb copy is limited to in-frame clones, with some not included. The sample lists under 80,000 clones; around 77% were seen once. Input material: peripheral blood. The receptors come from a man at least 80 years old with active or convalescent COVID-19.

The V gene is TRBV6-5, the J gene TRBJ1-3; TRBD1 matches 8 bases. Germline CDR1 is MNHEY and CDR2 is SVGAGI. This CDR3 has 15 residues. The junction had 12 bases not matched to a gene; V was cut back by 7 bases and J by 7 bases. CDR3 region: CASTGKQGEGNTIYF. CDR3 DNA sequence: TGTGCCAGCACAGGGAAACAGGGGGAGGGGAACACCATATATTTT.

The chain employs TRBV10-1 and TRBJ2-3, with a weak D call TRBD2 (6 bases). V lost 3 bases and J 4 bases, leaving 20 bases between the germline ends. Germline CDR1 and CDR2: WNHNN and SYGVQD (reference sequence). The CDR3 consists of 17 residues. The CDR3 nucleotides are TGCGCCAGCAGTGAATCGTGGGGACTTGGCAGCGCAGATACGCAGTATTTT. Amino acids: CASSESWGLGSADTQYF.

This clone was counted a single time. V gene TRBV5-5 combines with J gene TRBJ1-2, with 7 bases identical to TRBD1. CDR3 length: 15 residues. The junction had 10 bases not matched to a gene; V was cut back by 4 bases and J by 4 bases. The germline CDR1 and CDR2 sequences are SGHKS and YYEKEE (reference sequence). The CDR3, as DNA: TGTGCCAGCAGCATCGGGACAGAGGTTGGCTATGGCTACACCTTC. It is translated as CASSIGTEVGYGYTF. The full variable domain, completed using reference TRBV5-5 and TRBJ1-2, is DAGVTQSPTHLIKTRGQQVTLRCSPISGHKSVSWYQQVLGQGPQFIFQYYEKEERGRGNFPDRFSARQFPNYSSELNVNALLLGDSALYLCASSIGTEVGYGYTFGSGTRLTVV.

The chain is built from TRBV9 and TRBJ2-5; 7 nucleotides align to TRBD2. The CDR3 runs to 15 residues. Germline CDR1 SGDLS, CDR2 YYNGEE. V lost 3 bases and J lost 5; bases outside the gene matches: 10. Written as DNA, the CDR3 is TGTGCCAGCAGCGCAGCGGGACCCCCATGGGAGACCCAGTACTTC. Encoded protein: CASSAAGPPWETQYF.

The rearrangement uses TRBV19 and TRBJ1-1, with 10 positions matching TRBD1. The length of the CDR3 is 15 residues. The germline CDR1 and CDR2 sequences are LNHDA and SQIVND (reference sequence). V lost 5 bases to trimming and J lost 6 bases; unmatched junction nucleotides: 9. CDR3 sequence: CASSPRQGATAEAFF. As DNA, the CDR3 is TGTGCCAGTAGTCCCCGACAGGGGGCAACGGCTGAAGCTTTCTTT.

The CDR3 here is CASSLPGDRAQYF. The DNA for the CDR3 is TGTGCCAGCAGCTTGCCGGGTGACAGGGCCCAGTACTTC. The chain recombines TRBV5-5 with TRBJ2-7, with TRBD1 identical over 7 bases. The germline V gene encodes CDR1 SGHKS and CDR2 YYEKEE (reference sequence). The CDR3 runs to 13 residues. Trimming removed 1 base from V and 10 bases from J; junction bases left unmatched: 8.

This chain uses TRBV28 with TRBJ2-1; 10 nucleotides line up with TRBD2. The CDR3 has 13 amino acids. V trimming: 3 bases; J trimming: 13 bases; junction bases outside the gene matches: 6. CDR1 is MDHEN and CDR2 is SYDVKM in the germline V gene. This CDR3 is CASSFPLAGIQFF. In DNA form, the CDR3 reads TGTGCCAGCAGTTTCCCACTAGCGGGAATCCAGTTCTTC.

The rearrangement uses TRBV11-2 and TRBJ2-5; TRBD1 matches 10 bases. Trimming at V came to 5 bases and at J to 5 bases, leaving 8 bases not matched to a gene. CDR1 and CDR2 (germline): SGHAT, FQNNGV. The CDR3 runs 15 residues. The CDR3 region has the DNA TGTGCCAGCAGCCTCTTTCGGACAGGGGGGGAGACCCAGTACTTC. It specifies CASSLFRTGGETQYF.

J is TRBJ1-3 and V is TRBV7-2; 7 bases fit TRBD1. CDR1 and CDR2 (germline): SGHTA, FQGNSA. The CDR3 is made up of 14 amino acids. The V segment lost 5 bases and the J segment 5 bases; nucleotides outside the gene matches: 6. The CDR3, as DNA: TGTGCCAGCAGCACGGTACAGGGGAGAAACACCATATATTTT. Residues: CASSTVQGRNTIYF.